The entry below gives a single T cell receptor beta chain sequence along with its context. This clonotype came up a few times. Its antigen is unknown. No much larger clonotype is one base removed from it; base qualities were not supplied. Cut back by 4 bases and 6 bases, the V and J ends lie 11 bases apart. The germline V gene encodes CDR1 SGHRS and CDR2 YFSETQ. Reading from cysteine to phenylalanine, the CDR3 counts 13 amino acids. Solely the CDR3 DNA is kept, with 39 bases framed from the first base. The iRepertoire nested amplicon-rescue multiplex PCR (arm-PCR) platform was used to amplify TCR alpha and beta CDR3 regions from RNA. The input for one-step reverse transcription and amplification was about 85-400 ng of either tissue mRNA or PBMC total RNA. After bead purification, a secondary multiplex PCR added Illumina adapters, and libraries were gel-purified between 200 and 400 bp. Libraries carried internal 6-nucleotide barcodes used for demultiplexing. Libraries were sequenced on an Illumina MiSeq with 2x220 or 2x250 nucleotide paired-end reads. The source study handled its data this way. FLASH 1.2.11 was used to merge paired reads, and BWA-MEM then aligned the reads to the GRCh37 human genome before TRA and TRB reads were extracted. An IMGT-derived reference of cassette sequences and CDR3 motifs, with pseudogenes included, was used for V and J assignment. Reads were translated in three frames, and productive CDR3s were defined by a C…FGXG motif without stop codons. A clonotype was defined as a unique combination of a V-J cassette pair and a CDR3 amino acid sequence. Filtering of reads was based on Hamming distance, with the threshold set by the sequence error rate of each sample in mapped regions. TCRdb handled the public reads itself, with Q25 trimming in fastp and clone calling in MiXCR, and kept productive beta chains. Rows with one shared CDR3 protein collapse into an entry with the most common genes and DNA. V and J calls and clone size were set by TCRdb, not the authors. This sample lists around 390,000 distinct CDR3 sequences; around 38% were detected once. In total, the top ten clones hold around 11% of the sample.

Immediately after resection, surgical brain or tumor specimens were cryofrozen in liquid nitrogen, and peripheral blood cells were collected at the same time. This record comes from a study of glioma-infiltrating T cells (dated by TCRdb to the mid-2010s). Regarding the complete study: Low-grade gliomas were WHO grade II oligodendrogliomas or astrocytomas, and glioblastomas were WHO grade IV tumors sampled at initial rather than recurrent diagnosis. The paired cohort comprised three low-grade glioma patients, about eight primary glioblastoma patients and three non-glioma patients contributing non-neoplastic brain tissue. Glioma patients received dexamethasone for six or fewer days before surgery. Sequencing of TCR alpha- and beta-chain repertoires was performed on glioma tissue, on non-neoplastic brain tissue, and on matched peripheral blood mononuclear cells. To measure how far tissue and blood T-cell populations diverged, each tissue-infiltrating repertoire was compared against the peripheral blood repertoire of the same patient. The sequencing target for blood libraries was about 4.5- to 11-fold coverage of some 1 million peripheral T cells.

Overall study outcomes, separate from this receptor: VJ-independent divergence between tissue and blood was lower than expected in non-neoplastic patients but higher than expected in all gliomas, particularly low-grade gliomas. Patients with low tissue-blood divergence were marked by a signature set of shared blood CDR3 motifs, and that set was depleted in highly divergent patients. Group comparisons rested on small numbers: three non-neoplastic, three low-grade glioma and under ten glioblastoma patients. Very few CDR3 sequences were shared between tissue and blood, attributed to high CDR3 diversity and limited sampling.

The sequenced sample was glioma tissue, nonneoplastic brain tissue, or PBMCs (not recorded which). This sequence originates from a human donor with low-grade glioma or glioblastoma, undergoing nonglioma brain surgery, or in good health (not recorded which). The chain uses TRBV5-1 and TRBJ2-1, and possibly TRBD2, on 5 matching bases. The CDR3 here reads CASSDGGPNEQFF. The sequence in DNA is TGCGCCAGCAGCGACGGCGGGCCCAATGAGCAGTTCTTC.